The 7 T cell receptor beta chains presented below share a single source sample, sequenced in a study of cytomegalovirus exposure and HLA in healthy donors. PCR was performed using 60 Vbeta and 13 Jbeta primers. The data were produced by immunoSEQ multiplex PCR, yet TCRdb's version contains in-frame clones alone and is incomplete. This sample has over 200,000 clones, with around 85% found just once. The sequenced sample was PBMCs. All receptors come from a human donor in good health.

The chain joins TRBV19 to TRBJ2-7, with unresolved D. The CDR3 has 12 amino acids. Per germline, CDR1 LNHDA and CDR2 SQIVND (reference sequence). The ends were cut back, 4 bases at V and 6 bases at J, with 10 bases in the middle. The CDR3 coding sequence is TGTGCCAGTAGTACCTCCCGTTTCGAGCAGTACTTC. Translated: CASSTSRFEQYF.

The rearrangement joins TRBV6-6 to TRBJ1-1; D not certain. The V end was cut by 0 bases, the J end by 2 bases, with 7 bases between. This CDR3 has 14 residues. Germline-derived CDR1 and CDR2 are MNHNY and SVGAGI (reference sequence). CDR3 nucleotide sequence: TGTGCCAGCAGTTACTCGAAAAGCAACACTGAAGCTTTCTTT. Its translation: CASSYSKSNTEAFF.

In its sample, this clone was seen many times. This chain uses TRBV29-1 with TRBJ1-1, with 8 bases fitting TRBD1. V shed 5 bases, J shed 5 bases, and the junction held 7 bases outside the gene matches. In germline, CDR1 is SQVTM, CDR2 ANQGSEA. The CDR3 has 13 residues. CDR3 in amino acids: CSVFGQGGTEAFF. CDR3 DNA sequence: TGCAGCGTTTTTGGACAGGGCGGGACTGAAGCTTTCTTT. Supplemented by reference TRBV29-1 and TRBJ1-1, the full variable domain reads SAVISQKPSRDICQRGTSLTIQCQVDSQVTMMFWYRQQPGQSLTLIATANQGSEATYESGFVIDKFPISRPNLTFSTLTVSNMSPEDSSIYLCSVFGQGGTEAFFGQGTRLTVV.

CDR3 coding DNA: TGTGCCAGCTACTTTAGCGGGGGCACAGATACGCAGTATTTT. Residues: CASYFSGGTDTQYF. The V call is TRBV7-2, the J call TRBJ2-3; TRBD2 matches at 8 bases. The germline CDR1 and CDR2 sequences are SGHTA and FQGNSA. The CDR3 spans 14 residues. The V segment lost 8 bases and the J segment 1 base; nucleotides outside the gene matches: 5.

The V and J genes are TRBV30 and TRBJ2-1; the D gene is possibly TRBD2 (6 bases). V gave up 4 bases and J gave up 9 bases, with 28 bases separating them. The CDR3 has 17 residues. In germline, CDR1 is GTSNPN, CDR2 SVGIG (reference sequence). Here the CDR3 reads CAWIRAQLATKGREQFF. For the CDR3, the DNA is TGTGCCTGGATTCGGGCACAACTAGCAACAAAAGGACGTGAGCAGTTCTTC.

The CDR3 sequence: CASSLGQGMNTEAFF. Written as DNA, the CDR3 is TGTGCCAGCAGCTTGGGACAGGGGATGAACACTGAAGCTTTCTTT. The chain joins TRBV5-4 to TRBJ1-1; 8 positions agree with TRBD1. This CDR3 has 15 residues. Germline V lookup: CDR1 SGHNT, CDR2 YYREEE (reference sequence). With 0 bases clipped from V and 0 bases from J, the junction kept 1 base outside the gene matches.

This chain connects TRBV6-5 to TRBJ2-3; possibly TRBD1 for D (6 bases). CDR3 length equals 13 residues. CDR1 is MNHEY, CDR2 SVGAGI, per germline. V was cut by 8 bases and J by 4 bases, with 13 bases left in between. The CDR3 region has the DNA TGTGCCAGCGGAACCACAGGGTCAGATACGCAGTATTTT. Its translation is CASGTTGSDTQYF.